These 23 T cell receptor beta chains originate from one sample sequenced in a study of OX40 agonist ivuxolimab in advanced cancers. The data were produced by immunoSEQ multiplex PCR, yet TCRdb's version contains in-frame clones alone and is incomplete. The sample has 60,000 to 70,000 clones, 75% to 90% seen once. Sequences were derived from CD4+ or CD8+ T cells sorted from blood, sampled in a trial of the OX40 agonist ivuxolimab. The receptors stem from an adult with an advanced solid tumor such as melanoma, head and neck, liver or kidney cancer.

V is TRBV7-2 and J is TRBJ1-2, with TRBD1 identical over 7 bases. The CDR3 is 15 amino acids. J lost 1 base, V lost 7 bases, and 9 bases had no gene match. Germline CDR1 is SGHTA and CDR2 is FQGNSA. The CDR3 reads CASTDGRGLNYGYTF. The CDR3 DNA is TGTGCCAGCACTGATGGAAGGGGGCTTAACTATGGCTACACCTTC.

The chain joins TRBV9 to TRBJ2-1; D is undetermined. V gave up 0 bases and J gave up 5 bases, with 6 bases separating them. Germline CDR1 and CDR2: SGDLS and YYNGEE. The CDR3 contains 13 residues. CDR3 sequence: CASSVVLDNEQFF. In DNA, the CDR3 is TGTGCCAGCAGCGTAGTACTGGACAATGAGCAGTTCTTC.

This clone was recorded a few times. J is TRBJ1-3 and V is TRBV19, with D tentatively TRBD1 (6 bases). Trimming pared 2 bases from V and 4 bases from J, leaving 12 bases between. This CDR3 region has 15 residues. CDR1 LNHDA and CDR2 SQIVND come from the germline V gene (reference sequence). CDR3 protein: CASSISYRAGNTIYF. The CDR3 nucleotides read TGTGCCAGTAGTATATCATACAGGGCCGGAAACACCATATATTTT.

The chain joins TRBV9 to TRBJ2-3; a weak D match, TRBD2 (5 bases). Germline V gene data show CDR1 as SGDLS and CDR2 as YYNGEE. The CDR3 spans 15 residues. With 4 bases removed from V and 4 bases from J, the gap between germline ends came to 16 bases. CDR3 coding DNA: TGTGCCAGCAGCCCCCATTCGAGGGTTGCAGATACGCAGTATTTT. Protein product: CASSPHSRVADTQYF.

The table lists this clone with a count of one. This chain joins TRBV6-1 and TRBJ1-6; D call uncertain. V lost 9 bases, J lost 8 bases, and 14 bases lay in between. Germline V gene data show CDR1 as MNHNS and CDR2 as SASEGT. CDR3 length: 13 amino acids. The DNA for the CDR3 is TGTGCCAGTGTGGAGGTATCAGATTCACCCCTCCACTTT. Protein product: CASVEVSDSPLHF.

CDR3 nucleotides: TGTGCCAGCAGTTTAGTTAAGGGCCGGAACACTGAAGCTTTCTTT. It encodes CASSLVKGRNTEAFF. The chain joins TRBV28 to TRBJ1-1; D gene unclear. V lost 2 bases, J lost 1 base, and 11 bases lay in between. The CDR3 is made up of 15 amino acids. Germline loops: CDR1 MDHEN, CDR2 SYDVKM.

This chain connects TRBV10-3 to TRBJ2-2; 10 bases align to TRBD2. Trimming at V came to 4 bases and at J to 3 bases, leaving 2 bases not matched to a gene. In germline, CDR1 is ENHRY, CDR2 SYGVKD. The CDR3 spans 15 residues. The CDR3 sequence is CAISGLAGDTGELFF. The CDR3 coding sequence is TGTGCCATCAGTGGTCTAGCGGGAGACACCGGGGAGCTGTTTTTT.

The chain links TRBV6-5 to TRBJ2-2; D not resolved. Germline values: CDR1 MNHEY, CDR2 SVGAGI. The V and J ends lost 6 bases and 3 bases respectively, with 5 bases between them. The CDR3 is made up of 12 amino acids. This chain's CDR3 is CASRGYTGELFF. The CDR3 nucleotides are TGTGCCAGCAGAGGGTACACCGGGGAGCTGTTTTTT.

The chain joins TRBV7-9 to TRBJ2-2, with a weak D call TRBD1 (5 bases). The V end was cut by 1 base, the J end by 8 bases, with 11 bases between. The V gene's germline CDR1 is SEHNR and CDR2 FQNEAQ (reference sequence). The CDR3 extends over 14 amino acids. This CDR3 reads CASSLGTGRGELFF. CDR3 nucleotide sequence: TGTGCCAGCAGCTTAGGCACAGGCCGGGGGGAGCTGTTTTTT.

This clone was observed a single time. The chain links TRBV5-1 to TRBJ1-5; no reliable D call. Germline values: CDR1 SGHRS, CDR2 YFSETQ. V was trimmed by 0 bases and J by 3 bases, leaving 7 bases between them. The CDR3 is 14 amino acids. CDR3 sequence (DNA): TGCGCCAGCAGCTTGGGGACGGTCAATCAGCCCCAGCATTTT. This codes for CASSLGTVNQPQHF.

V gene TRBV7-9 combines with J gene TRBJ2-5; D not certain. Per the germline V gene, CDR1 is SEHNR and CDR2 is FQNEAQ (reference sequence). The V gene lost 4 bases and the J gene lost 5 bases, with 14 bases spanning the gap. This CDR3 comprises 14 residues. The CDR3 is CASSSNIATETQYF. CDR3 in DNA: TGTGCCAGCAGCTCCAATATAGCTACCGAGACCCAGTACTTC.

Regarding this clone: The sample contains more than one DNA sequence encoding this CDR3. The rearrangement links TRBV10-2 to TRBJ2-7; D is perhaps TRBD1 or TRBD2 (6 bases each). Germline values: CDR1 WSHSY, CDR2 SAAADI. The CDR3 runs 12 residues. V was pared by 6 bases and J by 4 bases, with 10 bases between. The CDR3 region has the DNA TGCGCCAGCAGAACAGGGAGGTACGAGCAGTACTTC. Amino acid sequence: CASRTGRYEQYF.

This chain uses TRBV7-7 with TRBJ2-2; D gene ambiguous. Germline V gives CDR1 SSHAT, CDR2 FNYEAQ (reference sequence). CDR3 length: 15 amino acids. Trimming shortened V by 0 bases and J by 6 bases, and 11 bases separated the two germline ends. In DNA, the CDR3 is TGTGCCAGCAGCTTAGCACCGTTCAACTCCGGGGAGCTGTTTTTT. Amino acids: CASSLAPFNSGELFF.

The J gene is TRBJ2-1, the V gene TRBV4-1; TRBD2 matches at 10 bases. The trim removed 0 bases at V and 2 bases at J, leaving 7 bases unmatched. Germline V gives CDR1 MGHRA, CDR2 YSYEKL. CDR3 size: 18 residues. CDR3 protein: CASSQDAGAGGAYNEQFF. In DNA form, the CDR3 reads TGCGCCAGCAGCCAAGATGCGGGAGCGGGGGGGGCCTACAATGAGCAGTTCTTC.

The CDR3 region has the DNA TGTGCCAGCAGCCGGAGACTAGCGGGATACACCGGGGAGCTGTTTTTT. Its protein is CASSRRLAGYTGELFF. This sequence joins TRBV13 and TRBJ2-2, with 11 positions matching TRBD2. Germline assignment: CDR1 PRHDT and CDR2 FYEKMQ (reference sequence). The CDR3 consists of 16 residues. V dropped 5 bases and J dropped 3; count of bases not matched to a gene: 5.

This chain joins TRBV28 and TRBJ2-7; 9 bases are shared with TRBD2. This CDR3 is 15 amino acids long. Trimming at V came to 5 bases and at J to 6 bases, leaving 11 bases not matched to a gene. Germline values: CDR1 MDHEN, CDR2 SYDVKM. Written as DNA, the CDR3 is TGTGCCAGCAGTGCTCCGGGACTAGCTGTCTTCGAGCAGTACTTC. It translates to CASSAPGLAVFEQYF.

Here the CDR3 DNA reads TGTGCCAGCAGTTACGGACAGGCGAATCAGCCCCAGCATTTT. Translation: CASSYGQANQPQHF. The chain combines TRBV6-6 with TRBJ1-5; TRBD1 aligns across 7 bases. Trimming at V came to 2 bases and at J to 4 bases, leaving 2 bases not matched to a gene. Germline CDR1 is MNHNY and CDR2 is SVGAGI (reference sequence). The CDR3 covers 14 residues.

The chain combines TRBV10-1 with TRBJ2-7; D may be TRBD1 or TRBD2 (5 bases each). V lost 0 bases, J lost 0 bases, and 9 bases lay in between. CDR1 is WNHNN and CDR2 is SYGVQD in the germline V gene (reference sequence). There are 15 residues in the CDR3. The CDR3 loop is CASSESGERSYEQYF. CDR3 sequence (DNA): TGCGCCAGCAGTGAGTCGGGGGAGCGCTCCTACGAGCAGTACTTC.

This sequence joins TRBV7-6 and TRBJ2-3; the D gene is possibly TRBD2 (6 bases). V dropped 2 bases and J dropped 2 bases, with 14 bases sitting between them. The germline CDR1 and CDR2 sequences are SGHVS and FNYEAQ. The CDR3 is 16 residues long. The DNA for the CDR3 is TGTGCCAGCAGCTTACGGCCGGCGGGAACCACAGATACGCAGTATTTT. Residues: CASSLRPAGTTDTQYF.

The V and J genes are TRBV29-1 and TRBJ2-1; 14 positions match TRBD2. This CDR3 comprises 15 residues. CDR1 is SQVTM and CDR2 is ANQGSEA in the germline V gene. V trimming: 3 bases; J trimming: 5 bases; junction bases outside the gene matches: 3. The CDR3 DNA sequence: TGCAGCGTTGATAGGGGACTAGCGGGAGACAATGAGCAGTTCTTC. It translates to CSVDRGLAGDNEQFF.

This clone was observed a single time. Distinct nucleotide sequences in the sample also encode this CDR3. The V and J genes are TRBV14 and TRBJ2-5; 8 bases align to TRBD1. Germline CDR1 reads SGHDN; CDR2 reads FVKESK. The CDR3 has 16 amino acids. The ends lost 1 base at V and 3 bases at J; junction bases unmatched: 7. CDR3 coding DNA: TGTGCCAGCAGCCAAGGGCAGACAGGGGAAGAAGAGACCCAGTACTTC. Its protein is CASSQGQTGEEETQYF.

This clone was seen a handful of times. V is TRBV6-5 and J is TRBJ2-7; D is unresolved. The germline V gene has CDR1 MNHEY and CDR2 SVGAGI. CDR3 size: 12 residues. Trimming removed 4 bases from V and 0 bases from J, with 4 bases in between. This chain's CDR3 is CASSSTSYEQYF. DNA of the CDR3: TGTGCCAGCAGTTCCACCTCCTACGAGCAGTACTTC.

V and J are TRBV7-8 and TRBJ1-4, with D perhaps TRBD1 (6 bases). Trimming left V 1 base short and J 6 bases short, with 15 bases between. Germline V gene sequence: CDR1 SGHVS, CDR2 FQNEAQ. The CDR3 is made up of 16 amino acids. In DNA, the CDR3 is TGTGCCAGCAGCTTAGTAGTAACAGGGACCTATGAAAAACTGTTTTTT. Amino acids: CASSLVVTGTYEKLFF.